Presented here are 18 T cell receptor beta chains from one specimen sequenced in a study of radiotherapy plus CTLA-4 blockade in lung cancer. Data came from immunoSEQ multiplex PCR; TCRdb stores just in-frame clones and leaves some out. The table lists more than 90,000 clones, around 90% of them singletons. Sequencing used peripheral blood, obtained from a patient treated with radiotherapy plus ipilimumab. These receptors were taken from a human donor with non-small cell lung cancer that progressed on radiotherapy plus ipilimumab.

The V call is TRBV5-1, the J call TRBJ2-3, with D uncertain. This CDR3 contains 16 residues. The V end lost 3 bases, the J end lost 3 bases, and 17 bases lay between the germline ends. Germline CDR1 SGHRS, CDR2 YFSETQ. The CDR3 is CASSSALRIGTDTQYF. The CDR3, as DNA: TGCGCCAGCAGCTCTGCGCTCAGGATTGGGACAGATACGCAGTATTTT.

This clone was detected only once. V and J are TRBV5-1 and TRBJ2-5; TRBD2 aligns across 13 bases. Germline CDR1 is SGHRS and CDR2 is YFSETQ. The length of the CDR3 is 17 residues. The junction had 10 bases not matched to a gene; V was cut back by 3 bases and J by 5 bases. CDR3 region: CASSYKGLAGVRETQYF. The CDR3 coding sequence is TGCGCCAGCAGCTACAAAGGACTAGCGGGAGTGCGGGAGACCCAGTACTTC.

In the case of this clone: The same CDR3 arises from other DNA sequences in this sample as well. The rearrangement joins TRBV4-1 to TRBJ2-3; unclear D gene. V shed 3 bases and J shed 3 bases, with 1 base lying between them. The CDR3 length is 11 residues. CDR1 MGHRA and CDR2 YSYEKL come from the germline V gene. The CDR3 DNA follows: TGCGCCAGCAGCCAGACAGATACGCAGTATTTT. It codes for CASSQTDTQYF.

The rearrangement uses TRBV4-1 and TRBJ1-5; no clear D. V was trimmed by 0 bases and J by 5 bases, leaving 11 bases between them. CDR3 length: 15 amino acids. Germline V gene sequence: CDR1 MGHRA, CDR2 YSYEKL. The CDR3 reads CASSQDRNTHQPQHF. The DNA of the CDR3 is TGCGCCAGCAGCCAAGATCGGAACACCCATCAGCCCCAGCATTTT.

The V call is TRBV7-8, the J call TRBJ2-7, with D possibly being TRBD2 (5 bases). Germline lookup yields CDR1 SGHVS and CDR2 FQNEAQ. The ends were cut back, 1 base at V and 3 bases at J, with 16 bases in the middle. This CDR3 comprises 16 residues. CDR3 DNA: TGTGCCAGCAGCTTAGATCTCGCACAGACTATCTACGAGCAGTACTTC. This encodes CASSLDLAQTIYEQYF.

The chain has TRBV6-1 and TRBJ2-1; no firm D call. The CDR3 has 14 amino acids. Germline loops: CDR1 MNHNS, CDR2 SASEGT. V lost 3 bases to trimming and J lost 6 bases, with 12 bases between them. CDR3 nucleotides: TGTGCCAGCAGTGAGGCACCGATCGCCAATGAGCAGTTCTTC. The encoded protein is CASSEAPIANEQFF.

The chain joins TRBV6-5 to TRBJ1-1, with 10 nucleotides matching TRBD1. The V segment lost 6 bases and the J segment 11 bases; nucleotides outside the gene matches: 6. CDR3 length equals 12 residues. CDR1 is MNHEY and CDR2 is SVGAGI in the germline V gene. CDR3 sequence reads: CASRTGTGVAFF. The CDR3 DNA reads as TGTGCCAGCAGAACCGGGACAGGGGTGGCTTTCTTT.

The V and J genes are TRBV20-1 and TRBJ2-7; TRBD1 matches at 7 bases. The CDR3 consists of 11 residues. Germline V gene data show CDR1 as DFQATT and CDR2 as SNEGSKA (reference sequence). The V segment lost 7 bases and the J segment 6 bases; nucleotides outside the gene matches: 6. The CDR3 protein is CSGRQGPEQYF. CDR3 DNA sequence: TGCAGTGGCAGACAGGGTCCCGAGCAGTACTTC.

The V gene is TRBV6-1, the J gene TRBJ2-7, with TRBD2 identical over 8 bases. V was pared by 1 base and J by 0 bases, with 8 bases of the junction left unmatched. CDR1 is MNHNS and CDR2 is SASEGT in the germline V gene. This CDR3 comprises 17 residues. CDR3 amino acids: CASSEVVLGLASYEQYF. CDR3 DNA: TGTGCCAGCAGTGAAGTGGTGCTCGGACTAGCCTCCTACGAGCAGTACTTC.

V gene TRBV19 combines with J gene TRBJ2-7, with 10 positions matching TRBD2. Germline assignment: CDR1 LNHDA and CDR2 SQIVND (reference sequence). Losses at the gene ends were 0 bases for V and 2 bases for J; bases not matched to a gene: 7. The CDR3 contains 17 residues. The CDR3 region is CASSIDFGLAAAYEQYF. The CDR3 DNA reads TGTGCCAGTAGTATAGATTTTGGACTAGCGGCCGCCTACGAGCAGTACTTC.

This sequence joins TRBV4-1 and TRBJ2-7; TRBD2 agrees at 8 bases. V shed 2 bases and J 2 bases; nucleotides not matched to a gene: 14. CDR1 is MGHRA and CDR2 is YSYEKL in the germline V gene. This CDR3 is built from 18 residues. The CDR3 spells CASSQNGGVAGYTYEQYF. The CDR3 DNA is TGCGCCAGCAGCCAAAATGGGGGTGTAGCGGGATACACCTACGAGCAGTACTTC.

The chain has TRBV6-1 and TRBJ2-5; 7 bases align to TRBD1. Germline values: CDR1 MNHNS, CDR2 SASEGT. Trimming at V came to 2 bases and at J to 3 bases, leaving 6 bases not matched to a gene. CDR3 length: 15 residues. As DNA, the CDR3 is TGTGCCAGCAGTGAAATGCCGACAGGGAAAGAGACCCAGTACTTC. Its protein product is CASSEMPTGKETQYF.

This clone was detected only a few times. The chain has TRBV18 and TRBJ2-7; D possibly matches TRBD1 or TRBD2 (6 bases each). Germline loops: CDR1 KGHSH, CDR2 LQKENI. This CDR3 has 14 amino acids. Trimming cost V 1 base and J 9 bases, with 16 bases left between them. Here the CDR3 reads CASSPLHREVGQYF. The CDR3 DNA is TGTGCCAGCTCACCACTCCACAGGGAGGTTGGGCAGTACTTC.

This clone came up a few times. This sequence joins TRBV6-1 and TRBJ2-7; D might be TRBD1 or TRBD2, each matching 5 bases. Trimming took 3 bases from V and 8 from J, leaving 23 bases between them. Germline V gives CDR1 MNHNS, CDR2 SASEGT. The CDR3 length is 16 residues. CDR3 region: CASSEGEQRIPWKQYF. The CDR3 coding sequence is TGTGCCAGCAGTGAGGGGGAACAACGGATCCCTTGGAAGCAGTACTTC.

This clone was picked up one time. This chain connects TRBV7-8 to TRBJ1-1; D is undetermined. This CDR3 is built from 16 residues. V dropped 4 bases and J dropped 1 base, with 16 bases sitting between them. Germline lookup yields CDR1 SGHVS and CDR2 FQNEAQ. The CDR3 sequence is CASSSIPVRGNTEAFF. The CDR3 nucleotides are TGTGCCAGCAGCTCTATCCCTGTCCGGGGGAACACTGAAGCTTTCTTT.

V is TRBV9 and J is TRBJ2-7; 8 bases line up with TRBD2. Trimming at V came to 4 bases and at J to 0 bases, leaving 3 bases not matched to a gene. Per germline, CDR1 SGDLS and CDR2 YYNGEE. The CDR3 spans 14 residues. The CDR3 region is CASSKTSGSYEQYF. CDR3 nucleotides: TGTGCCAGCAGCAAAACTAGCGGCTCCTACGAGCAGTACTTC.

This clone was observed a handful of times. The chain uses TRBV6-1 and TRBJ1-5, with D hard to call. Trimming shortened V by 6 bases and J by 1 base, and 13 bases separated the two germline ends. From germline, CDR1 is MNHNS and CDR2 SASEGT. There are 15 residues in the CDR3. CDR3 region: CASSSESRSNQPQHF. The CDR3 DNA is TGTGCCAGCAGCTCAGAGTCGAGGAGCAATCAGCCCCAGCATTTT.

The CDR3 region is CASSFHSGGSTGELFF. The CDR3 nucleotides are TGTGCCAGCAGCTTTCATAGCGGGGGAAGCACCGGGGAGCTGTTTTTT. The rearrangement uses TRBV7-9 and TRBJ2-2; 9 nucleotides align to TRBD2. Trimming at V came to 3 bases and at J to 4 bases, leaving 6 bases not matched to a gene. Germline V lookup: CDR1 SEHNR, CDR2 FQNEAQ (reference sequence). This CDR3 has 16 amino acids.